Below, 10 T cell receptor beta chains from the same sample are listed, as sequenced in a study of regulatory T cells in long-lasting Graves disease. Combining iRepertoire HTBI primers with Arm-PCR of CDR3 regions, the authors built TCR beta libraries. TCRdb recomputed calls from the multiplex PCR reads with MiXCR, one row per CDR3 protein. Of about 430,000 distinct CDR3 sequences in the sample, about 21% were seen once. The sample's time point: persistent/refractory GD, antithyroid drugs over 5 years with positive TRAb. PBMC-derived RNA was used for the TCR library. Here the sequenced sample was peripheral blood mononuclear cells (PBMCs), taken when the disease was refractory, from a patient treated with antithyroid drugs. The origin of the receptors is a female donor with Graves disease.

The CDR3 sequence is CASSLEALRTTNTEAFF. Here the CDR3 DNA reads TGCGCCAGCAGCTTAGAAGCCCTAAGAACTACGAACACTGAAGCTTTCTTT. The chain joins TRBV5-1 to TRBJ1-1; D uncertain. This CDR3 is built from 17 residues. V dropped 2 bases and J dropped 1 base, with 18 bases sitting between them. Germline V gene data show CDR1 as SGHRS and CDR2 as YFSETQ.

As to this clonotype: A read error is possible here, since a much larger clone lies one base away. The J gene is TRBJ2-2, the V gene TRBV10-3; D is unclear. The V gene lost 0 bases and the J gene lost 1 base, with 9 bases spanning the gap. This CDR3 region has 16 residues. Germline assignment: CDR1 ENHRY and CDR2 SYGVKD. CDR3 DNA sequence: TGTGCCATCAGTGAGTCGAGACGGTTGAACACCGGGGAGCTGTTTTTT. Its translation is CAISESRRLNTGELFF.

The J gene is TRBJ2-4, the V gene TRBV20-1, with TRBD2 matching over 8 bases. The V and J ends lost 6 bases and 0 bases, in that order; junction bases with no gene match: 13. The CDR3 is 17 amino acids. Germline lookup yields CDR1 DFQATT and CDR2 SNEGSKA (reference sequence). CDR3 in amino acids: CSALRLAREIAKNIQYF. CDR3 bases: TGCAGTGCCCTTCGACTAGCGCGTGAAATAGCCAAAAACATTCAGTACTTC.

A few counts support this clonotype. This chain joins TRBV2 and TRBJ1-3; D is ambiguous. CDR3 length: 14 amino acids. The V end was cut by 6 bases, the J end by 0 bases, with 9 bases between. The germline gives CDR1 SNHLY, CDR2 FYNNEI. The CDR3 loop is CASRDWSSGNTIYF. DNA for the CDR3: TGTGCCAGCAGGGACTGGAGCTCTGGAAACACCATATATTTT.

The rearrangement uses TRBV19 and TRBJ2-2; 11 nucleotides line up with TRBD2. V lost 3 bases, J lost 6 bases, and 3 bases stayed unmatched. The CDR3 runs to 15 residues. Germline CDR1 and CDR2: LNHDA and SQIVND (reference sequence). The CDR3 loop reads CASSIGSGRAGELFF. CDR3 bases: TGTGCCAGTAGTATTGGTAGCGGGAGGGCCGGGGAGCTGTTTTTT.

This clonotype occurred many times. The J gene is TRBJ2-5, the V gene TRBV28; D might be TRBD1 (6 bases). This CDR3 is built from 16 residues. The germline V gene has CDR1 MDHEN and CDR2 SYDVKM. V was pared by 5 bases and J by 5 bases, with 21 bases between. The DNA for the CDR3 is TGTGCCAGCAGTCCCGTCCAGGGGTTGGGTATTGAGACCCAGTACTTC. Protein: CASSPVQGLGIETQYF.

This clonotype was counted at least ten times. V gene TRBV6-1 combines with J gene TRBJ1-1; D is unresolved. This CDR3 contains 10 residues. With 6 bases removed from V and 1 base from J, the gap between germline ends came to 0 bases. CDR1 and CDR2 from the germline V gene are MNHNS and SASEGT. The CDR3 DNA follows: TGTGCCAGCAGGAACACTGAAGCTTTCTTT. Its protein product is CASRNTEAFF.

In this sample, this clonotype turned up many times. The chain has TRBV7-9 and TRBJ2-7; D gene ambiguous. The CDR3 has 14 amino acids. CDR1 SEHNR and CDR2 FQNEAQ come from the germline V gene (reference sequence). Trimming removed 0 bases at V and 5 bases at J, with 11 bases between. In nucleotides, the CDR3 is TGTGCCAGCAGCTTAGCGTTGGGCCAGGACGAGCAGTACTTC. The encoded protein is CASSLALGQDEQYF. Drawing the rest from reference TRBV7-9 and TRBJ2-7, the complete variable domain is DTGVSQNPRHKITKRGQNVTFRCDPISEHNRLYWYRQTLGQGPEFLTYFQNEAQLEKSRLLSDRFSAERPKGSFSTLEIQRTEQGDSAMYLCASSLALGQDEQYFGPGTRLTVT.

This clonotype was seen many times. This chain links TRBV10-3 with TRBJ2-5, with D possibly being TRBD2 (5 bases). The CDR3 runs 14 residues. V lost 0 bases and J 4 bases, leaving 9 bases between the germline ends. Per the germline V gene, CDR1 is ENHRY and CDR2 is SYGVKD. As DNA, the CDR3 is TGTGCCATCAGTGAGTCGTTCGGAGGAGAGACCCAGTACTTC. Encoded protein: CAISESFGGETQYF.

In this sample, this clonotype turned up many times. This chain's CDR3 is CASIYGTGYGGELFF. The CDR3, as DNA: TGTGCCAGCATCTACGGGACAGGGTATGGCGGGGAGCTGTTTTTT. The chain combines TRBV12-3 or TRBV12-4 with TRBJ2-2, with 9 bases identical to TRBD1. CDR3 size: 15 residues. V trimming: 7 bases; J trimming: 7 bases; junction bases outside the gene matches: 10.